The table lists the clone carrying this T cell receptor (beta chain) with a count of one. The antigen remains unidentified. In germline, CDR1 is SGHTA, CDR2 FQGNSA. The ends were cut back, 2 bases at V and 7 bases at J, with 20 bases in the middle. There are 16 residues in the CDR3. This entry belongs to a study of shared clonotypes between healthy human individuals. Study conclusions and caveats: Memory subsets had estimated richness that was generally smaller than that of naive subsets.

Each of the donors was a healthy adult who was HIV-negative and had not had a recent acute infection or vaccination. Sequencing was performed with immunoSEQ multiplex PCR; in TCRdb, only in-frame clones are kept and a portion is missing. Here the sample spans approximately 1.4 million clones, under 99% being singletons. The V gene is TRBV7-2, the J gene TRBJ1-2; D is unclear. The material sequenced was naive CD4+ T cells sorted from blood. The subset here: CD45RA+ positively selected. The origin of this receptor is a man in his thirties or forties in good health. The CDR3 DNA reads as TGTGCCAGCAGCTTATTTTTTCTCCACGGGTCGTTTGGCTACACCTTC. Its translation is CASSLFFLHGSFGYTF.